In this sample, the clone carrying this T cell receptor (beta chain) turned up a few times. Its antigen is unidentified. These data come from a study of T cells after yellow fever vaccination. CDR3 length: 14 amino acids. With 3 bases removed from V and 3 bases from J, the gap between germline ends came to 11 bases. Germline assignment: CDR1 SSHAT and CDR2 FNYEAQ (reference sequence). Production of TCR cDNA was by 5'RACE template switching, which also added a universal primer site and UMIs. A single record per CDR3 protein comes from TCRdb applying MiXCR to the 5' RACE reads. The table has some 63,000 distinct CDR3 sequences, 7.4% seen once. Whole-study results and caveats: Abundant clonotypes from the bulk population could get into FACS-sorted repertoires as contaminants. Boosting was followed by the reappearance of most primary-vaccination clones (about 96% CD4, under 90% CD8).

The chain carries TRBV7-7 and TRBJ2-5; D is perhaps TRBD1 or TRBD2 (6 bases each). The specimen comprised CD8+ T cells sorted from PBMCs, sampled 15 days after the yellow fever booster vaccination. This TCR came from a man between 25 and 39 years old who received the YFV17D yellow fever vaccine. The CDR3 protein is CASSFGGGEETQYF. For the CDR3, the DNA is TGTGCCAGCAGCTTTGGAGGGGGAGAAGAGACCCAGTACTTC. Using reference TRBV7-7 and TRBJ2-5 for the parts outside the CDR3, the full variable domain is GAGVSQSPRYKVTKRGQDVTLRCDPISSHATLYWYQQALGQGPEFLTYFNYEAQPDKSGLPSDRFSAERPEGSISTLTIQRTEQRDSAMYRCASSFGGGEETQYFGPGTRLLVL.